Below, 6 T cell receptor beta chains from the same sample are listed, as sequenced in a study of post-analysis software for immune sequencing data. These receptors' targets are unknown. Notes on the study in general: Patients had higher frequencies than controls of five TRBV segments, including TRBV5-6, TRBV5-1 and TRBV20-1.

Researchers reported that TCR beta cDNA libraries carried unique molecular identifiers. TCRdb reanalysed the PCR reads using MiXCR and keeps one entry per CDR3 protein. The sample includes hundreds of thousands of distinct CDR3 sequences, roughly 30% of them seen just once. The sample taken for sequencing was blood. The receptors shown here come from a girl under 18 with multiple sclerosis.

CDR3 in amino acids: CASSSPTGQDGYTF. The CDR3 coding sequence is TGTGCCAGCAGTTCCCCGACAGGACAGGATGGCTACACCTTC. The chain couples TRBV12-3 or TRBV12-4 to TRBJ1-2; 7 nucleotides match TRBD1. Trimming took 4 bases from V and 6 from J; bases not matched to a gene: 8. This CDR3 region has 14 residues.

CDR3 sequence (DNA): TGTGCCACCAGCAGAGGGACTAGCGGAGGGGATACGCAGTATTTT. Translation: CATSRGTSGGDTQYF. The rearrangement uses TRBV15 and TRBJ2-3, with TRBD2 matching over 10 bases. From germline, CDR1 is LNHNV and CDR2 YYDKDF (reference sequence). The CDR3 totals 15 residues. V gave up 1 base and J gave up 6 bases; unmatched junction bases: 4. The full variable domain, completed using reference TRBV15 and TRBJ2-3, is DAMVIQNPRYQVTQFGKPVTLSCSQTLNHNVMYWYQQKSSQAPKLLFHYYDKDFNNEADTPDNFQSRRPNTSFCFLDIRSPGLGDTAMYLCATSRGTSGGDTQYFGPGTRLTVL.

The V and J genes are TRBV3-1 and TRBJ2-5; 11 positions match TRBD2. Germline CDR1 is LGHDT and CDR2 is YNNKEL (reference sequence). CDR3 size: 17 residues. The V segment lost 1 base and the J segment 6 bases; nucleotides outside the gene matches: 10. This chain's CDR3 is CASSQGSGTSGLKTQYF. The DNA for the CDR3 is TGTGCCAGCAGCCAAGGTAGCGGGACTAGCGGTTTGAAGACCCAGTACTTC.

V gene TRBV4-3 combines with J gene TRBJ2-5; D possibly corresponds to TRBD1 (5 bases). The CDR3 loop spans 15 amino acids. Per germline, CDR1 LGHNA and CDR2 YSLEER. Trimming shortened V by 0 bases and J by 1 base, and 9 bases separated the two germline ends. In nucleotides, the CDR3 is TGCGCCAGCAGCCAAGAGGGGCGTCCCCAAGAGACCCAGTACTTC. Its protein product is CASSQEGRPQETQYF.

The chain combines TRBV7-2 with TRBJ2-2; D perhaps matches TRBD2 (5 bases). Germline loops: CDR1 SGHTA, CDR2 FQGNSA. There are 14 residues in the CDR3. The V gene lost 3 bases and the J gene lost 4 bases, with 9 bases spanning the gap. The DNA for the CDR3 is TGTGCCAGCAGCTTTAGCGTTAGCACCGGGGAGCTGTTTTTT. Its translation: CASSFSVSTGELFF.

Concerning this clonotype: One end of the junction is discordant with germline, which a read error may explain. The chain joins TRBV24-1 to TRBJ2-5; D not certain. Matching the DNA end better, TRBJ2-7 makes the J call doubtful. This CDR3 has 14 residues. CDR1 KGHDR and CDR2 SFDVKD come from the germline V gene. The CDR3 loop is CAASDSLSRYEQYF. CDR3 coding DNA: TGTGCCGCCAGTGATAGTCTAAGCAGGTACGAGCAGTACTTC.